A single sample is the source of the 15 T cell receptor beta chains below, sequenced in a study of cytomegalovirus exposure and HLA in healthy donors. PCR used 60 Vbeta primers and 13 Jbeta primers. Method: immunoSEQ multiplex PCR; TCRdb's copy keeps in-frame clones and lacks some. The data contain 100,000 to 150,000 clones, around 80% of them seen just once; the ten biggest clones take up approximately 1.2%. Sequenced input: PBMCs. These receptors were obtained from a female donor in good health and CMV-seronegative.

The chain joins TRBV2 to TRBJ1-2; D unresolved. Germline values: CDR1 SNHLY, CDR2 FYNNEI. V lost 4 bases and J 7 bases, leaving 4 bases between the germline ends. This CDR3 is built from 10 residues. For the CDR3, the DNA is TGTGCCAGCAGTGGAGTTGGCTACACCTTC. Its protein product is CASSGVGYTF.

The DNA for the CDR3 is TGTGCCAGCAGAAACGACAGGGGTAGTAATCAGCCCCAGCATTTT. It encodes CASRNDRGSNQPQHF. The chain links TRBV6-5 to TRBJ1-5, with 8 nucleotides matching TRBD1. The CDR3 is 15 amino acids. Losses at the gene ends were 6 bases for V and 4 bases for J; bases not matched to a gene: 8. Germline CDR1 reads MNHEY; CDR2 reads SVGAGI.

The chain employs TRBV18 and TRBJ1-1; D uncertain. This CDR3 region has 14 residues. V was pared by 2 bases and J by 0 bases, with 7 bases between. Germline V gene lookup returns CDR1 KGHSH and CDR2 LQKENI. This chain's CDR3 is CASSPVDMNTEAFF. The CDR3 region has the DNA TGTGCCAGCTCACCAGTAGACATGAACACTGAAGCTTTCTTT.

The chain couples TRBV7-9 to TRBJ1-1; 9 positions match TRBD1. The CDR3 length is 15 residues. Per germline, CDR1 SEHNR and CDR2 FQNEAQ (reference sequence). The junction had 9 bases not matched to a gene; V was cut back by 5 bases and J by 5 bases. The CDR3 protein is CASSPGTGSETEAFF. The CDR3 region has the DNA TGTGCCAGCAGCCCCGGGACAGGGTCGGAAACTGAAGCTTTCTTT.

The chain is built from TRBV29-1 and TRBJ2-3; 11 nucleotides line up with TRBD2. Germline V gives CDR1 SQVTM, CDR2 ANQGSEA. The V gene end was trimmed by 4 bases and the J gene end by 7 bases; junction bases not matched to a gene: 10. The CDR3 length is 15 residues. CDR3 protein: CSVVAGGEGTHTQYF. Written as DNA, the CDR3 is TGCAGCGTTGTAGCGGGAGGGGAGGGCACCCATACGCAGTATTTT.

The chain couples TRBV5-6 to TRBJ2-1; no firm D call. Trimming removed 0 bases at V and 8 bases at J, with 6 bases between. Germline V lookup: CDR1 SGHDT, CDR2 YYEEEE. This CDR3 contains 12 residues. The CDR3 nucleotides read TGTGCCAGCAGCTTGGAGTGGCATGAGCAGTTCTTC. Its translation is CASSLEWHEQFF.

The chain carries TRBV7-9 and TRBJ2-7; 9 nucleotides agree with TRBD1. The V gene end was trimmed by 3 bases and the J gene end by 4 bases; junction bases not matched to a gene: 7. The CDR3 is made up of 15 amino acids. Germline values: CDR1 SEHNR, CDR2 FQNEAQ (reference sequence). The CDR3 protein is CASSFETTGGYEQYF. The CDR3 DNA is TGTGCCAGCAGCTTCGAGACGACAGGGGGATACGAGCAGTACTTC.

A few counts support this clone. The chain carries TRBV7-6 and TRBJ2-3; TRBD2 matches 14 bases. Germline CDR1 and CDR2: SGHVS and FNYEAQ. The CDR3 sequence is 17 residues long. Unmatched junction bases numbered 7, after V lost 2 bases and J lost 6 bases. For the CDR3, the DNA is TGTGCCAGCAGCTTAACGGGGACTAGCGGGAGTCGGGATACGCAGTATTTT. Translation gives CASSLTGTSGSRDTQYF.

The chain has TRBV18 and TRBJ1-1; D not resolved. The V and J ends lost 2 bases and 1 base respectively, with 11 bases between them. The CDR3 length is 15 residues. Per the germline V gene, CDR1 is KGHSH and CDR2 is LQKENI. The DNA for the CDR3 is TGTGCCAGCTCACCATATCCGAGCCAGAACACTGAAGCTTTCTTT. Translating it yields CASSPYPSQNTEAFF.

This chain links TRBV7-8 with TRBJ2-1; 8 nucleotides line up with TRBD1. This CDR3 region has 17 residues. Germline lookup yields CDR1 SGHVS and CDR2 FQNEAQ. Losses at the gene ends were 5 bases for V and 0 bases for J; bases not matched to a gene: 9. The CDR3 nucleotides read TGTGCCAGCAGCAAACACAGGGGGATCCTCTCCTACAATGAGCAGTTCTTC. Translated: CASSKHRGILSYNEQFF.

This clone showed up just once. The chain joins TRBV10-1 to TRBJ2-2, with a tentative D call TRBD2 (5 bases). CDR1 and CDR2 (germline): WNHNN, SYGVQD (reference sequence). The CDR3 is 15 residues long. Deletions cut 5 bases from V and 5 bases from J, with 15 bases between. CDR3 amino acids: CASSSWPEETGELFF. CDR3 nucleotide sequence: TGCGCCAGCAGTTCTTGGCCGGAGGAAACCGGGGAGCTGTTTTTT.

V and J are TRBV7-9 and TRBJ1-1, with D unresolved. V lost 1 base, J lost 11 bases, and 14 bases lay in between. Germline V gene lookup returns CDR1 SEHNR and CDR2 FQNEAQ (reference sequence). CDR3 length: 13 amino acids. The CDR3 bases are TGTGCCAGCAGCTTAGTGGAGGTAGCCGCGGCTTTCTTT. This sequence encodes CASSLVEVAAAFF.

This chain links TRBV11-2 with TRBJ2-1; the match to TRBD1 covers 7 bases. The CDR3 runs 18 residues. Per the germline V gene, CDR1 is SGHAT and CDR2 is FQNNGV. The V and J ends lost 4 bases and 3 bases, in that order; junction bases with no gene match: 15. CDR3 sequence: CASSSGYEDRERYNEQFF. The DNA for the CDR3 is TGTGCCAGCAGCTCGGGGTATGAAGACAGGGAACGCTACAATGAGCAGTTCTTC.

The chain carries TRBV5-1 and TRBJ2-5; D is perhaps TRBD2 (5 bases). CDR1 is SGHRS, CDR2 YFSETQ, per germline. This CDR3 has 13 amino acids. V dropped 2 bases and J dropped 2 bases, with 7 bases sitting between them. CDR3 sequence: CASSLPGQETQYF. CDR3 DNA sequence: TGCGCCAGCAGCTTACCGGGACAAGAGACCCAGTACTTC.

The chain uses TRBV6-5 and TRBJ1-5, with D tentatively TRBD1 (5 bases). The germline V gene encodes CDR1 MNHEY and CDR2 SVGAGI. This CDR3 is 14 amino acids long. V gave up 10 bases and J gave up 5 bases, with 18 bases separating them. CDR3 region: CATSGRYGDQPQHF. Here the CDR3 DNA reads TGTGCCACCTCAGGGAGGTATGGGGATCAGCCCCAGCATTTT.